This T cell receptor beta chain was found in a study of cytomegalovirus exposure and HLA in healthy donors. Study overall: Later, an analysis reported that the 130 or so validation repertoires had used the same platform as the roughly 720 first-cohort repertoires. General observations from the study: The tendency of first-cohort TCR clusters to co-occur in the roughly 120 validation repertoires was identified by a subsequent analysis. Across donors, most TCRs were seen rarely, yet some public ones were widespread. Associated with cytomegalovirus, according to the listing, were around 170 TCR beta chains.

Turning to this clone: What it binds is not known.

Germline-derived CDR1 and CDR2 are MNHEY and SMNVEV (reference sequence). This CDR3 is built from 18 residues. V lost 3 bases and J 0 bases, leaving 19 bases between the germline ends. Assay used: immunoSEQ multiplex PCR; TCRdb lists only in-frame clones, some missing. Altogether about 180,000 clones are present, around nine tenths being singletons, with the ten largest covering about 2.5%. The gene calls are TRBV27 and TRBJ2-3; weak D call: TRBD1 (6 bases). The sample consisted of PBMCs. The sequence derives from a man aged 18 to 29 in good health and CMV-seropositive. The CDR3 loop is CASSFSVDGQTSTDTQYF. CDR3 bases: TGTGCCAGCAGTTTTTCCGTGGATGGACAGACTAGCACAGATACGCAGTATTTT.